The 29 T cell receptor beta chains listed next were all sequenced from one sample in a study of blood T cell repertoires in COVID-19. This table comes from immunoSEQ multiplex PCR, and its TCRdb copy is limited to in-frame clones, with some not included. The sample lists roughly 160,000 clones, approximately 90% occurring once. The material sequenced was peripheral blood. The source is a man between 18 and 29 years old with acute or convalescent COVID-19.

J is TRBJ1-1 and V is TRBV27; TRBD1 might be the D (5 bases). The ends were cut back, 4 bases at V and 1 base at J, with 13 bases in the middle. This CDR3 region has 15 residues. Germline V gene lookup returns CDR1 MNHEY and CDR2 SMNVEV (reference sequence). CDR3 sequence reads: CASSSTALGNTEAFF. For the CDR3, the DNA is TGTGCCAGCAGTTCGACAGCCCTTGGGAACACTGAAGCTTTCTTT.

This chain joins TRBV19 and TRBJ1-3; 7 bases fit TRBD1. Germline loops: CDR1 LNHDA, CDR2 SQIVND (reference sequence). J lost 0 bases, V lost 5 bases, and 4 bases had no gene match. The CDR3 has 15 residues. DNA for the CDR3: TGTGCCAGTAGTCGACAGGGATTCTCTGGAAACACCATATATTTT. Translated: CASSRQGFSGNTIYF.

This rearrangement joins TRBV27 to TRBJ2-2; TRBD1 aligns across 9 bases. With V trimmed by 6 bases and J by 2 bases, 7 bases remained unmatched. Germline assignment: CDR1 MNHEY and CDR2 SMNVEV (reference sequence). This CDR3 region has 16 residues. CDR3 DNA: TGTGCCAGCAGCCTACCGGGACAGGGAAACACCGGGGAGCTGTTTTTT. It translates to CASSLPGQGNTGELFF.

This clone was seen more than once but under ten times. The CDR3 loop reads CASRQGETQYF. The CDR3 DNA sequence: TGTGCCAGCAGGCAGGGGGAGACCCAGTACTTC. The chain combines TRBV7-8 with TRBJ2-5; the D gene is possibly TRBD1 (6 bases). V was cut by 6 bases and J by 5 bases, with 7 bases left in between. The V gene's germline CDR1 is SGHVS and CDR2 FQNEAQ. This CDR3 has 11 amino acids.

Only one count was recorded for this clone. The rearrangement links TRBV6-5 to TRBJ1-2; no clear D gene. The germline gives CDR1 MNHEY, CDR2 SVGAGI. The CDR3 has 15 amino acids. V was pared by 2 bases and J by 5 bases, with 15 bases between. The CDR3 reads CASSYAGGVGYGYTF. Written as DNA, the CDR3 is TGTGCCAGCAGTTACGCGGGTGGGGTGGGGTATGGCTACACCTTC.

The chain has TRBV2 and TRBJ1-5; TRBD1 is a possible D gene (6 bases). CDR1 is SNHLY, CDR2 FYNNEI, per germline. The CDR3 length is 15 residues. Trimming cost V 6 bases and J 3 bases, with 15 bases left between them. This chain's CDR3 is CASSLMAGDNQPQHF. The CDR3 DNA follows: TGTGCCAGCAGCTTGATGGCAGGGGACAATCAGCCCCAGCATTTT. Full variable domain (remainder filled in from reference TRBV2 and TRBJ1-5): EPEVTQTPSHQVTQMGQEVILRCVPISNHLYFYWYRQILGQKVEFLVSFYNNEISEKSEIFDDQFSVERPDGSNFTLKIRSTKLEDSAMYFCASSLMAGDNQPQHFGDGTRLSIL.

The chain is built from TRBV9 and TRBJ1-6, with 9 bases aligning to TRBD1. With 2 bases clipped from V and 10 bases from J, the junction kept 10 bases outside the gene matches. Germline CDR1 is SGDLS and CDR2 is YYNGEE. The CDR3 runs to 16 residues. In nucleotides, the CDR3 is TGTGCCAGCAGCGTGGGACAGGGCCTAGGGGGATCACCCCTCCACTTT. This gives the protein CASSVGQGLGGSPLHF.

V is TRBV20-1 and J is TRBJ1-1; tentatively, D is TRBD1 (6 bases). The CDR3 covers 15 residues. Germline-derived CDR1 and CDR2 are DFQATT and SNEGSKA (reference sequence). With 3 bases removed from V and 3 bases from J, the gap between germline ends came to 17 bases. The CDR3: CSASNGRGSDTEAFF. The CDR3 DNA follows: TGCAGTGCTAGTAATGGAAGGGGGAGCGACACTGAAGCTTTCTTT.

The CDR3 protein is CASSFTGDSYNEQFF. CDR3 DNA sequence: TGTGCCAGCAGCTTTACAGGGGACAGTTACAATGAGCAGTTCTTC. The chain is built from TRBV9 and TRBJ2-1; 7 bases match TRBD1. V lost 4 bases to trimming and J lost 4 bases; unmatched junction nucleotides: 8. Germline lookup yields CDR1 SGDLS and CDR2 YYNGEE. The CDR3 consists of 15 residues.

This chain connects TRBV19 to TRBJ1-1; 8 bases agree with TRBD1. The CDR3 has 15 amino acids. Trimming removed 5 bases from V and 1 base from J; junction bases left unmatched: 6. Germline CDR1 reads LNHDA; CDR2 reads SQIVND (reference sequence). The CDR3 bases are TGTGCCAGTAGTCGACAGGGGAAGAAGAACACTGAAGCTTTCTTT. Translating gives CASSRQGKKNTEAFF.

CDR3 DNA sequence: TGCGCCAGCAGCTTGACAGGGCGTTCCTACGAGCAGTACTTC. It is translated as CASSLTGRSYEQYF. The genes are TRBV5-1 and TRBJ2-7, with a tentative D call TRBD1 (6 bases). CDR1 SGHRS and CDR2 YFSETQ come from the germline V gene. This CDR3 spans 14 amino acids. The germline V and J ends were trimmed by 1 base and 1 base, with 9 bases remaining between them.

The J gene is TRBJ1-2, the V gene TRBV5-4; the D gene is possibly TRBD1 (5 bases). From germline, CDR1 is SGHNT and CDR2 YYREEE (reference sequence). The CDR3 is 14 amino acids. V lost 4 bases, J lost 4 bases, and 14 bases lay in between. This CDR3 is CASSRRDGSYGYTF. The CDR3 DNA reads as TGTGCCAGCAGCCGGCGGGACGGATCCTATGGCTACACCTTC.

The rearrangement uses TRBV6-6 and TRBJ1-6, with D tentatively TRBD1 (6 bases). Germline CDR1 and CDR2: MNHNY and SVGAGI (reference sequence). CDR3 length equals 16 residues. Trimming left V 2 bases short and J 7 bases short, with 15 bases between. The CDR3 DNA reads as TGTGCCAGCAGTTACCTGCCAGGGGAGGGAAATTCACCCCTCCACTTT. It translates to CASSYLPGEGNSPLHF.

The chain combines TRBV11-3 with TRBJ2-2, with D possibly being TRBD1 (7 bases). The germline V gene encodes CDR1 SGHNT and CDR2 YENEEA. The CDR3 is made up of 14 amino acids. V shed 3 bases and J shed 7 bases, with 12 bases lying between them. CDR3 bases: TGTGCCAGCAGCTTTGACAGGGAGGTCGGGGAGCTGTTTTTT. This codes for CASSFDREVGELFF.

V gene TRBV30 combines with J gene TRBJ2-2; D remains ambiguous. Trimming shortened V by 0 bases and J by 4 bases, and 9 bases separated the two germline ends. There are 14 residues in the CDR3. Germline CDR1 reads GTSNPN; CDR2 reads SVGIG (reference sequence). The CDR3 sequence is CAWSVLKSTGELFF. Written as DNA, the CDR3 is TGTGCCTGGAGTGTACTCAAAAGCACCGGGGAGCTGTTTTTT.

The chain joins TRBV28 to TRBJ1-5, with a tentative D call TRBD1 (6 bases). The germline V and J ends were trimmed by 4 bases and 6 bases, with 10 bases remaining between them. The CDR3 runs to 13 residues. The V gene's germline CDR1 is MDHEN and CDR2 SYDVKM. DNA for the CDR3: TGTGCCAGCAGTTCGACAGGTTTTCAGCCCCAGCATTTT. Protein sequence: CASSSTGFQPQHF.

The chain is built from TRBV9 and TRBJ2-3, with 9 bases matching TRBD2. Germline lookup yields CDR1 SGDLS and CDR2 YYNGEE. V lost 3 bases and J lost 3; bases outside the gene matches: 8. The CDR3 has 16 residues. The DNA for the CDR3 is TGTGCCAGCAGCGGATCTAGCGGGACGGTAACAGATACGCAGTATTTT. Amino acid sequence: CASSGSSGTVTDTQYF.

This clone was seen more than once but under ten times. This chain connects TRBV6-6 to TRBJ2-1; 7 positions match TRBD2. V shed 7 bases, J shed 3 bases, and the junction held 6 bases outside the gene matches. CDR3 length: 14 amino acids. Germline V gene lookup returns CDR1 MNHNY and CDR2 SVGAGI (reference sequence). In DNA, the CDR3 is TGTGCCAGCACCCCCGGCGGGAGCTACAATGAGCAGTTCTTC. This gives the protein CASTPGGSYNEQFF.

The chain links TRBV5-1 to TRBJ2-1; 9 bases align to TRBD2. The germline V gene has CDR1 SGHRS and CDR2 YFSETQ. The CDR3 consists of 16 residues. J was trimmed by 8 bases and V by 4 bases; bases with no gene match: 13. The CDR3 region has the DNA TGCGCCAGCAGCCGGGGGAGCGGGAGGATCGATGATGAGCAGTTCTTC. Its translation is CASSRGSGRIDDEQFF.

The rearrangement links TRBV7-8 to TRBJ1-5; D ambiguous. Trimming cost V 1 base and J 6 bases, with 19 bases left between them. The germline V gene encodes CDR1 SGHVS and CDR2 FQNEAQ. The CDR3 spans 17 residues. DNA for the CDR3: TGTGCCAGCAGCTTAGATGAGGTCCCACCTGAACTTCAGCCCCAGCATTTT. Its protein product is CASSLDEVPPELQPQHF.

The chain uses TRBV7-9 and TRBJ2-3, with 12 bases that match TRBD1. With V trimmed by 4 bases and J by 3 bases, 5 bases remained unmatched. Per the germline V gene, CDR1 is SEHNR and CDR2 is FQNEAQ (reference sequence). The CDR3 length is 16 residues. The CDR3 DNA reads TGTGCCAGCAGCTGGGGACAGGGGGCTTTTACAGATACGCAGTATTTT. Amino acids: CASSWGQGAFTDTQYF. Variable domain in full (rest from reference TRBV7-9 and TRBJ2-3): DTGVSQNPRHKITKRGQNVTFRCDPISEHNRLYWYRQTLGQGPEFLTYFQNEAQLEKSRLLSDRFSAERPKGSFSTLEIQRTEQGDSAMYLCASSWGQGAFTDTQYFGPGTRLTVL.

The CDR3 DNA follows: TGTGCCAGCAGTCACACCCCCGGGACAGGGTGGGATCAGCCCCAGCATTTT. Translated: CASSHTPGTGWDQPQHF. The chain carries TRBV6-6 and TRBJ1-5, with 9 bases aligning to TRBD1. The V and J ends lost 5 bases and 5 bases, in that order; junction bases with no gene match: 13. The CDR3 sequence is 17 residues long. Germline V gene data show CDR1 as MNHNY and CDR2 as SVGAGI (reference sequence).

CDR3 nucleotides: TGTGCCAGCAGCTCAGGACACAGGGGCGTGAACACTGAAGCTTTCTTT. Translating it yields CASSSGHRGVNTEAFF. The chain couples TRBV7-2 to TRBJ1-1; the match to TRBD1 covers 7 bases. CDR1 and CDR2 (germline): SGHTA, FQGNSA. Unmatched junction bases numbered 8, after V lost 4 bases and J lost 0 bases. The CDR3 runs to 16 residues.

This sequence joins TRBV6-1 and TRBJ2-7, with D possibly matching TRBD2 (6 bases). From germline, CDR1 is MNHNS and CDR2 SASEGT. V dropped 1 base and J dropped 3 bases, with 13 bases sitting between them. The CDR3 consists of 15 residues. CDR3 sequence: CASSEGGGDLYEQYF. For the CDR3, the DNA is TGTGCCAGCAGTGAAGGGGGCGGGGACCTCTACGAGCAGTACTTC.

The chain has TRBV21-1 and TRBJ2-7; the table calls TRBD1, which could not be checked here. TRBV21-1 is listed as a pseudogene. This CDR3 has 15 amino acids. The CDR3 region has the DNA TGTGCCAGCAGCAAATCGGGACAGGGTAGGTACGAGCAGTACTTC. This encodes CASSKSGQGRYEQYF.

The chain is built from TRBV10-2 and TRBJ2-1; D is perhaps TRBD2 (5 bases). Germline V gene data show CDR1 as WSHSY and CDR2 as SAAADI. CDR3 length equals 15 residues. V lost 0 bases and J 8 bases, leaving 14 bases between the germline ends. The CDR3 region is CASSESPSNGYEQFF. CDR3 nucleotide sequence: TGCGCCAGCAGTGAGTCGCCTAGCAATGGCTATGAGCAGTTCTTC.

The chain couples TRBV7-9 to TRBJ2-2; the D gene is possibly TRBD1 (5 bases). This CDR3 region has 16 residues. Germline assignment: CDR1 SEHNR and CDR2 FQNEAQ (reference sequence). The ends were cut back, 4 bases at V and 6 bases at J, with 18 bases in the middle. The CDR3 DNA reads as TGTGCCAGCAGCTCCGTGGTCCAGGGTGGTGCCGGGGAGCTGTTTTTT. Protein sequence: CASSSVVQGGAGELFF.

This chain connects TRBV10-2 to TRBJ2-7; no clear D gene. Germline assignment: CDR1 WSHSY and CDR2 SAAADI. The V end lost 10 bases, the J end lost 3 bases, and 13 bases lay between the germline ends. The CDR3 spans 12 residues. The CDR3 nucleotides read TGCGCCATCAGACTCGGGTTCTACGAGCAGTACTTC. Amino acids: CAIRLGFYEQYF.

The CDR3 region has the DNA TGCGCCAGCAGCCAATCAACAGGGGAAGCTTTCTTT. Translated: CASSQSTGEAFF. This rearrangement joins TRBV4-1 to TRBJ1-1; possibly TRBD1 for D (6 bases). The CDR3 runs 12 residues. Trimming left V 2 bases short and J 8 bases short, with 9 bases between. CDR1 MGHRA and CDR2 YSYEKL come from the germline V gene.